This is a list of T cell receptor beta chains from one sample in a study of patients and donors after allogeneic stem cell transplantation. TCRdb independently ran MiXCR on the RT-PCR reads; one entry per CDR3 protein. The data show about 39,000 distinct CDR3 sequences, with over 25% seen just once and about 78% held by the top ten. The sample was blood, either unsorted or a sorted T cell fraction (not recorded which). The receptors stem from a human donor who was either an allogeneic HSCT recipient or a stem cell or donor lymphocyte infusion donor (not recorded which). It is not recorded whose cells these are; they may come from a transplant donor. Both conserved end residues are part of each CDR3. D genes are given only for firm matches. Some rows have no size entry. The others give once, few or many, or a class for an expanded clone.

d_call	v_call	clone_size	j_call	cdr3_length	cdr3_nt	cdr3_aa
TRBD1	TRBV12-3/TRBV12-4	NA	TRBJ1-2	16	TGTGCCAGCAGTTCGACCGGGACAGGGGCAGGGTATGGCTACACCTTC	CASSSTGTGAGYGYTF
NA	TRBV7-2	NA	TRBJ1-1	15	TGTGCCAGCAGCCGACTTCTACTTCCTGACACTGAAGCTTTCTTT	CASSRLLLPDTEAFF
NA	TRBV20-1	few	TRBJ2-2	17	TGCAGTGCTAGTGGAAGTCCAGCCGATACGAACACCGGGGAGCTGTTTTTT	CSASGSPADTNTGELFF
NA	TRBV19	NA	TRBJ2-2	15	TGTGCCAGTAGTCGACAGGTTCGGGGCACCGGGGAGCTGTTTTTT	CASSRQVRGTGELFF
NA	TRBV7-2	NA	TRBJ2-2	14	TGTGCCAGCAGCTTTTACCGGCACACCGGGGAGCTGTTTTTT	CASSFYRHTGELFF
NA	TRBV12-3/TRBV12-4	NA	TRBJ1-4	15	TGTGCCAGCAGTTTAGTGGGGGGGCGTTCGGGTAAACTGTTTTTT	CASSLVGGRSGKLFF
TRBD2	TRBV29-1	NA	TRBJ2-1	11	TGCAGTACTAGCGGCGACAATGAGCAGTTCTTC	CSTSGDNEQFF
TRBD1	TRBV20-1	NA	TRBJ1-6	13	TGCAGTGCCCCGACAGGGAATAATTCACCCCTCCACTTT	CSAPTGNNSPLHF
TRBD2	TRBV12-3/TRBV12-4	few	TRBJ2-1	15	TGTGCCAGCAGTTTCGGCGGGGGGTACTACAATGAGCAGTTCTTC	CASSFGGGYYNEQFF
NA	TRBV29-1	NA	TRBJ2-7	16	TGCAGCGTCGAAAACCCGGACAGCGTTAACCCCTACGAGCAGTACTTC	CSVENPDSVNPYEQYF
NA	TRBV10-3	NA	TRBJ2-1	13	TGTGCCATCAGTGGATCCCCAGGCAATGAGCAGTTCTTC	CAISGSPGNEQFF
TRBD2	TRBV4-2	NA	TRBJ2-2	16	TGTGCCAGCAGCCAAGGACCGGGACTAGCGGGCGGGGAGCTGTTTTTT	CASSQGPGLAGGELFF
NA	TRBV4-3	NA	TRBJ1-1	13	TGCGCCAGCAGCCAAGTCGGTAACACTGAAGCTTTCTTT	CASSQVGNTEAFF
NA	TRBV20-1	NA	TRBJ2-7	12	TGCAGTGCTGGCCCTCAGACCACCGAGCAGTACTTC	CSAGPQTTEQYF
NA	TRBV11-1	once	TRBJ2-5	14	TGTGCCAGCCAGGGGAATTGGGCAAGGGAGACCCAGTACTTC	CASQGNWARETQYF
TRBD1	TRBV28	few	TRBJ1-2	14	TGTGCCAGCAGTTTCTCGGACAGGGGAGATGGCTACACCTTC	CASSFSDRGDGYTF
NA	TRBV12-3/TRBV12-4	few	TRBJ1-3	15	TGTGCCAGCAGTCCTTCCTCTCCCTCTGGAAACACCATATATTTT	CASSPSSPSGNTIYF
NA	TRBV4-3	NA	TRBJ2-5	15	TGCGCCAGCAGCCAAGATGGTACTAGCCGAGAGACCCAGTACTTC	CASSQDGTSRETQYF
NA	TRBV6-5	NA	TRBJ2-5	11	TGTGCCAGCAGTAACGGTTGGACCCAGTACTTC	CASSNGWTQYF
NA	TRBV25-1	NA	TRBJ1-4	12	TGTGCCAGCAGTGAATTGGGGGAAAAACTGTTTTTT	CASSELGEKLFF
NA	TRBV6-2/TRBV6-3	few	TRBJ1-2	13	TGTGCCAGCAACGGGCCGGGGGGACGAGGCTACACCTTC	CASNGPGGRGYTF
TRBD1	TRBV28	NA	TRBJ1-2	15	TGTGCCAGCAGTTTATCGGCGACAGGGGCCTCTGGCTACACCTTC	CASSLSATGASGYTF
TRBD1	TRBV3-1	NA	TRBJ1-2	17	TGTGCCAGCAGCCCCGAGGGAAGACAGGGAATAAACTATGGCTACACCTTC	CASSPEGRQGINYGYTF
TRBD1	TRBV5-6	NA	TRBJ1-4	18	TGTGCCAGCAGCTTTTCTGGGACAGGGGGCGCCCGTGGTGAAAAACTGTTTTTT	CASSFSGTGGARGEKLFF
NA	TRBV6-5	NA	TRBJ1-1	11	TGTGCCACCCGACGAGGGACTGAAGCTTTCTTT	CATRRGTEAFF
NA	TRBV9	NA	TRBJ1-2	13	TGTGCCAGCAGCGTAGGGGCAGGGGATGGCTACACCTTC	CASSVGAGDGYTF
NA	TRBV5-1	NA	TRBJ2-3	13	TGCGCCAGCAGCTTGGCCCAGCGAGATACGCAGTATTTT	CASSLAQRDTQYF
NA	TRBV12-3/TRBV12-4	few	TRBJ1-2	13	TGTGCCAGCAGTTTAATAACTAACTATGGCTACACCTTC	CASSLITNYGYTF
NA	TRBV27	NA	TRBJ1-5	14	TGTGCCAGCAGTTTGAGGTATAGCAATCAGCCCCAGCATTTT	CASSLRYSNQPQHF
TRBD2	TRBV5-1	NA	TRBJ2-1	17	TGCGCCAGCAGCTTATTGCTAGCGGGCAGCTCCTACAATGAGCAGTTCTTC	CASSLLLAGSSYNEQFF
NA	TRBV18	few	TRBJ2-7	12	TGTGCCAGCTCGTCAACAGGGCACGAGCAGTACTTC	CASSSTGHEQYF
NA	TRBV20-1	NA	TRBJ1-1	13	TGCAGTGCGCGGAGGGAGTTGAACACTGAAGCTTTCTTT	CSARRELNTEAFF
TRBD2	TRBV28	NA	TRBJ2-7	18	TGTGCCAGCAGTGTCCGGGACACAGCAGCGGGAGCCTACCACGAGCAGTACTTC	CASSVRDTAAGAYHEQYF
TRBD1	TRBV7-9	NA	TRBJ2-2	16	TGTGCCAGCAGCCCACCGGGACAGGGGCACACCGGGGAGCTGTTTTTT	CASSPPGQGHTGELFF
NA	TRBV11-2	medium-sized	TRBJ2-1	14	TGTGCCAGCAGCTTAGATCGACGAGGCAATGAGCAGTTCTTC	CASSLDRRGNEQFF
NA	TRBV5-5	NA	TRBJ2-5	13	TGTGCCAGCATCCTAGGGGGCCAAGAGACCCAGTACTTC	CASILGGQETQYF
NA	TRBV4-3	NA	TRBJ1-2	14	TGCGCCAGCAGCCACCCGGGACACCACTATGGCTACACCTTC	CASSHPGHHYGYTF
TRBD2	TRBV5-1	NA	TRBJ2-1	14	TGCGCCAGCACCAGGACTAGCTTCGGAGAGACCCAGTTCTTC	CASTRTSFGETQFF
NA	TRBV4-3	NA	TRBJ1-5	16	TGCGCCAGCAGCCAAGATAGGACGCTGGGCAATCAGCCCCAGCATTTT	CASSQDRTLGNQPQHF
NA	TRBV7-9	NA	TRBJ2-5	14	TGTGCCAGCAGCACCACAGGATTCCAAGAGACCCAGTACTTC	CASSTTGFQETQYF
TRBD1	TRBV28	many	TRBJ1-2	14	TGTGCCAGCAGTTCGACCCCAGGGGGCTATGGCTACACCTTC	CASSSTPGGYGYTF
TRBD2	TRBV28	few	TRBJ2-2	13	TGTGCGACTAGCGGGAGAAGCACCGGGGAGCTGTTTTTT	CATSGRSTGELFF
NA	TRBV7-3	NA	TRBJ2-3	16	TGTGCCAGCAGCTTAACCTGGGGGGCCAGTACAGATACGCAGTATTTT	CASSLTWGASTDTQYF